This T cell receptor beta chain appears in the sequencing data of a study of read filtering for tumor transcriptome and immune sequencing. Study background: IR-seq gave about 4.05 to 11 million TCR reads per sample; RNA-seq gave roughly 80 to 1273. Study-wide results and limits: Sorted CD138-negative bone marrow cells were not purified T cells.

At the time of active disease, bone marrow was collected from every patient. Between the trimmed V and J ends, which lost 9 bases and 2 bases, there was a span of 17 bases. The CDR3 is 14 residues long. Germline loops: CDR1 LNHDA, CDR2 SQIVND (reference sequence). Molecular barcoded adaptors covering alpha/delta and beta/gamma chains were used on 400 to 450 ng RNA. MiXCR, run by TCRdb on the reads, gives a single entry per CDR3 protein. Among 100,000 to 150,000 distinct CDR3 sequences listed, over 10% were seen once. The sample holds many counts of this clonotype. Antigen unknown. The source is a donor aged 40 or over with multiple myeloma. This rearrangement joins TRBV19 to TRBJ2-7; TRBD1 is a possible D gene (5 bases). The sequenced sample was a population of CD138-negative cells sorted from bone marrow. The CDR3: CASRASGPTYEQYF. The CDR3, as DNA: TGTGCCAGCCGAGCTTCAGGGCCCACCTACGAGCAGTACTTC.